The clone carrying this TCR beta chain was detected only once. Per the original data handling: Estimates of nucleated cell counts were drawn from the amplification of reference gene primers. Sequencing used immunoSEQ multiplex PCR; TCRdb keeps in-frame clones, though not all of them. V and J calls and clone size are as listed in that table; D and trimming were resolved from the DNA. The table records hundreds of thousands of clones, roughly nine tenths of them present only once. This sample is part of a study of blood T cell repertoires in COVID-19. Study context: The origin of the acute and convalescent COVID-19 samples was the United States, Italy and Spain. Sources were T cells, B-cell-depleted T cells, or PBMCs; the material itself was cDNA or gDNA.

The trim removed 1 base at V and 5 bases at J, leaving 3 bases unmatched. This CDR3 region has 15 residues. Germline-derived CDR1 and CDR2 are LNHDA and SQIVND (reference sequence). The TCR sequence derives from a man aged 30-40 years who had recovered from COVID-19. Sequenced input: PBMCs or T cells enriched from blood (not recorded which). This sequence joins TRBV19 and TRBJ2-2; 8 bases match TRBD1. CDR3: CASSIVQGATGELFF. The CDR3 DNA follows: TGTGCCAGTAGTATAGTGCAGGGGGCAACCGGGGAGCTGTTTTTT.